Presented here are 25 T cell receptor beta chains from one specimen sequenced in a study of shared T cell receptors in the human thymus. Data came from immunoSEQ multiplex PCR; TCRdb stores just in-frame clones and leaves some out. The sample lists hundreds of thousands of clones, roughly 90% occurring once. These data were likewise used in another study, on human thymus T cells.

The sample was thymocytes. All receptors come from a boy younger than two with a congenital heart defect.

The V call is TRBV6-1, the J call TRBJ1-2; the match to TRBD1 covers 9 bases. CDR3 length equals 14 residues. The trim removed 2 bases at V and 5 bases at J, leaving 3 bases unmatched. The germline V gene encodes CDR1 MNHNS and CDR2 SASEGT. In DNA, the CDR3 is TGTGCCAGCAGTGAACGGACAGGGGCTTATGGCTACACCTTC. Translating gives CASSERTGAYGYTF.

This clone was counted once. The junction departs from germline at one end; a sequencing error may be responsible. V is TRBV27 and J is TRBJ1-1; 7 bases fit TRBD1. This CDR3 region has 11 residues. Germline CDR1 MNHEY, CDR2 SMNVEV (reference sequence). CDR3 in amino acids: CASSSWDSLVF. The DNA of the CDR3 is TGTGCCAGCAGTTCATGGGACAGCCTCGTCTTT.

The CDR3 nucleotides are TGTGCCAGCAGCTTAGATGAAGGGGCTGGGGAGCAGTACTTC. Translated: CASSLDEGAGEQYF. V and J are TRBV11-2 and TRBJ2-7; D perhaps matches TRBD1 (5 bases). This CDR3 is 14 amino acids long. CDR1 SGHAT and CDR2 FQNNGV come from the germline V gene. Trimming took 0 bases from V and 7 from J, leaving 13 bases between them.

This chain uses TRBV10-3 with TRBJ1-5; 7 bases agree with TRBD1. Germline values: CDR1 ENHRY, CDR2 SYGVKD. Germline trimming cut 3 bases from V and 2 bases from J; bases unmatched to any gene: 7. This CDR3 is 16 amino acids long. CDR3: CAISDRGVGGNQPQHF. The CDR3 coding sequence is TGTGCCATCAGTGACAGGGGGGTGGGGGGCAATCAGCCCCAGCATTTT.

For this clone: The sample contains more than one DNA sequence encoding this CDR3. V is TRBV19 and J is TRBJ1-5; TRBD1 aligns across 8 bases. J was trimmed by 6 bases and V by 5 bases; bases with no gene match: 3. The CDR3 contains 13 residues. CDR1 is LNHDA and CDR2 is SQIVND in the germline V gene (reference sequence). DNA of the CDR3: TGTGCCAGTAGTGGACAGGGTGGTCAGCCCCAGCATTTT. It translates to CASSGQGGQPQHF.

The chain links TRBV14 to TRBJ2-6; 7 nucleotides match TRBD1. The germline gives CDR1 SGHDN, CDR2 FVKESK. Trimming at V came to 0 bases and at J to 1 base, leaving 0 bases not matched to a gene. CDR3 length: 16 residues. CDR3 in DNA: TGTGCCAGCAGCCAAGAGACAGGGTCTGGGGCCAACGTCCTGACTTTC. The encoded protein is CASSQETGSGANVLTF.

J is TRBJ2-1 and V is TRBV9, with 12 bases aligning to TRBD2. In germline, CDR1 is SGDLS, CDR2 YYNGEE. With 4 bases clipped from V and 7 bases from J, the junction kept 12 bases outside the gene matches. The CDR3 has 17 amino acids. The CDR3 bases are TGTGCCAGCAGCCCTAACTTGACTAGCGGGAGTTTAAATGAGCAGTTCTTC. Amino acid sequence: CASSPNLTSGSLNEQFF.

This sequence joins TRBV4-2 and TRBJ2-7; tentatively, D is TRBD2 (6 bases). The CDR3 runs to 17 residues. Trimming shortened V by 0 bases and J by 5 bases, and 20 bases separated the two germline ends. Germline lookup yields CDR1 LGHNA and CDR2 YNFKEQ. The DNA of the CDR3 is TGTGCCAGCAGCCAAGAGGTCCCGGGGGAGAGTGAGAACGAGCAGTACTTC. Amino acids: CASSQEVPGESENEQYF.

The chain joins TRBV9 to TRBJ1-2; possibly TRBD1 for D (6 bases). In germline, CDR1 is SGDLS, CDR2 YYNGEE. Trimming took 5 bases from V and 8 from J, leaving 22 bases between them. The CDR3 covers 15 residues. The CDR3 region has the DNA TGTGCCAGCAGGGGAGGGTGGGGGGGCATAAGGGGCTACACCTTC. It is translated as CASRGGWGGIRGYTF.

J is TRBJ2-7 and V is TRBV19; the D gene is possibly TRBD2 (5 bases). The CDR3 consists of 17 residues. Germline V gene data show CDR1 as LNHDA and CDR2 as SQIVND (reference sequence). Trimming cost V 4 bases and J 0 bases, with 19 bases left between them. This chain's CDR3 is CASSTLRGSASSYEQYF. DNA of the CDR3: TGTGCCAGTAGTACTCTACGCGGGTCCGCCAGCTCCTACGAGCAGTACTTC.

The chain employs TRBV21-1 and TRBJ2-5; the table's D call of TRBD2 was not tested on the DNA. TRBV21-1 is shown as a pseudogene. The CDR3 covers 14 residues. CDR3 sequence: CASSKGEGTETQYF. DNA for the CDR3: TGTGCCAGCAGCAAAGGGGAGGGTACGGAGACCCAGTACTTC.

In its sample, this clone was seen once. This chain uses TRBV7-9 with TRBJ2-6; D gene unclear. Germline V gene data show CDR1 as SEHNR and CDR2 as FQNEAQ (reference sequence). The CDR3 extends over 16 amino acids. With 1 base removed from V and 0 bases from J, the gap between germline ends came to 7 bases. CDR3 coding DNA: TGTGCCAGCAGCTTAGTCAGACTCTCTGGGGCCAACGTCCTGACTTTC. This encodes CASSLVRLSGANVLTF.

The chain's CDR3 is CASSLELPYEQYF. The CDR3 nucleotides read TGTGCCAGCAGCTTAGAACTACCCTACGAGCAGTACTTC. This chain links TRBV7-9 with TRBJ2-7; D gene ambiguous. The germline V and J ends were trimmed by 1 base and 2 bases, with 6 bases remaining between them. Germline loops: CDR1 SEHNR, CDR2 FQNEAQ (reference sequence). This CDR3 spans 13 amino acids.

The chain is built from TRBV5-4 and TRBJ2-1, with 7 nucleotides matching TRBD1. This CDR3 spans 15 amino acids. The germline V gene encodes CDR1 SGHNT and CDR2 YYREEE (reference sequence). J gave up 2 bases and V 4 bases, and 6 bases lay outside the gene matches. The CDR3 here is CASSRRDRAYNEQFF. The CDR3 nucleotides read TGTGCCAGCAGCCGACGGGACAGAGCCTACAATGAGCAGTTCTTC.

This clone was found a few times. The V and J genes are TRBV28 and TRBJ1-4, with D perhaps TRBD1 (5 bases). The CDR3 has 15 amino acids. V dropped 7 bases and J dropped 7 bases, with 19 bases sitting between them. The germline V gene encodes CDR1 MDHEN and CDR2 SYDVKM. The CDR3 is CASTLALRVGEKLFF. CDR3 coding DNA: TGTGCCAGCACCCTCGCTCTCAGGGTTGGTGAAAAACTGTTTTTT.

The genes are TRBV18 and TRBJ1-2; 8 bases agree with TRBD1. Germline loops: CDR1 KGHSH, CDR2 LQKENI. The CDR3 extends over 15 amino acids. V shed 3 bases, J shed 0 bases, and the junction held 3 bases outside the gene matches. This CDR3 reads CASSPQQGANYGYTF. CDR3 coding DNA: TGTGCCAGCTCACCCCAACAGGGGGCTAACTATGGCTACACCTTC.

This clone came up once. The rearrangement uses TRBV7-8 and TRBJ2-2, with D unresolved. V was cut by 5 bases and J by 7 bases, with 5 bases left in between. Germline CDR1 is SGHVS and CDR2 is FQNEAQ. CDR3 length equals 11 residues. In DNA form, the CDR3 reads TGTGCCAGCAGCCTTGTCGGGGAGCTGTTTTTT. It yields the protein CASSLVGELFF.

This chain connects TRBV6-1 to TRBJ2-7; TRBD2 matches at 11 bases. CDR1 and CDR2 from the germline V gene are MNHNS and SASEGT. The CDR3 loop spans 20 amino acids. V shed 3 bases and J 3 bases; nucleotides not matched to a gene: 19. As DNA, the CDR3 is TGTGCCAGCAGTGAGGAGGTGATAGCGGGAGGGCCTGGAGGGGGCTACGAGCAGTACTTC. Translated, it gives CASSEEVIAGGPGGGYEQYF.

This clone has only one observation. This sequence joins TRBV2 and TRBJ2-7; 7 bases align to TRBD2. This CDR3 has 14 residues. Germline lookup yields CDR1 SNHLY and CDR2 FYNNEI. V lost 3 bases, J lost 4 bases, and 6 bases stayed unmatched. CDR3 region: CASSEGTTWYEQYF. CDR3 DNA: TGTGCCAGCAGTGAGGGGACTACATGGTACGAGCAGTACTTC.

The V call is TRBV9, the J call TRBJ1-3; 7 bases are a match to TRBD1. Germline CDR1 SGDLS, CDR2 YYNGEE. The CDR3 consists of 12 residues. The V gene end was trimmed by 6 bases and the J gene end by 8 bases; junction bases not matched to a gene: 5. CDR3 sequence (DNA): TGTGCCAGCACCTCGAGGGGGCACACCATATATTTT. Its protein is CASTSRGHTIYF.

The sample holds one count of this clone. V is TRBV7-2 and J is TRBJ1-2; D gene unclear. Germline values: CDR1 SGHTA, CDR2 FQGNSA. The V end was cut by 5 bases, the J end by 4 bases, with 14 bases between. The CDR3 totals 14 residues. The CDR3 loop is CASSPGEGGYGYTF. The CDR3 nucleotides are TGTGCCAGCAGCCCCGGGGAGGGCGGCTATGGCTACACCTTC.

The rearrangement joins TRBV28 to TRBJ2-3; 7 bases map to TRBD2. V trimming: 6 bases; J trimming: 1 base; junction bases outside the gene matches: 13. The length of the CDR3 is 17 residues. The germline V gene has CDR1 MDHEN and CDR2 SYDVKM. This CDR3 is CASSSPLKSGGTDTQYF. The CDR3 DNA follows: TGTGCCAGCAGCTCCCCGTTAAAGAGCGGGGGCACAGATACGCAGTATTTT.

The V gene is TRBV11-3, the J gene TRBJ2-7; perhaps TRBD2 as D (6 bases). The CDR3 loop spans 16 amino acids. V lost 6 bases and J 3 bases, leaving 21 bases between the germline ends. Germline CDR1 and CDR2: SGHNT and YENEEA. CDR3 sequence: CASSWGPGGAGYEQYF. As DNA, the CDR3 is TGTGCCAGCAGTTGGGGACCCGGCGGAGCGGGCTACGAGCAGTACTTC.

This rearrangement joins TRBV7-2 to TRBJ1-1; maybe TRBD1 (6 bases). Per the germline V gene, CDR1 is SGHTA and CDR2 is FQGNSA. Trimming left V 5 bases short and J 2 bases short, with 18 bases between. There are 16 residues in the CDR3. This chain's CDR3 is CASSQPPLQGNTEAFF. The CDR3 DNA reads TGTGCCAGCAGCCAGCCCCCTTTACAGGGAAACACTGAAGCTTTCTTT.

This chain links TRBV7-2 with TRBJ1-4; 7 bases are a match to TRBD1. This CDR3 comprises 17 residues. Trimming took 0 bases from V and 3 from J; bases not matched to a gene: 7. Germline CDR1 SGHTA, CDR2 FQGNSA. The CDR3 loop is CASSLAQLTGPNEKLFF. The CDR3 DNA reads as TGTGCCAGCAGCTTAGCGCAGCTGACAGGGCCTAATGAAAAACTGTTTTTT. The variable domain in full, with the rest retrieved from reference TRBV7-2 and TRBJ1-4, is GAGVSQSPSNKVTEKGKDVELRCDPISGHTALYWYRQSLGQGLEFLIYFQGNSAPDKSGLPSDRFSAERTGGSVSTLTIQRTQQEDSAVYLCASSLAQLTGPNEKLFFGSGTQLSVL.